This is a list of T cell receptor beta chains from one sample in a study of shared clonotypes between healthy human individuals. Assay used: immunoSEQ multiplex PCR; TCRdb lists only in-frame clones, some missing. The sample yields approximately 120,000 clones, under 70% seen once. The sequencing sample was made of memory CD8+ T cells sorted from blood. These receptors were taken from a woman younger than 45 in good health. The CDR3 runs from the conserved cysteine through the conserved F or W. D genes are given only for firm matches. Size values are once, few and many counts, or a class for expanded clones, and some rows have none.

size,J,D,length,V,DNA,CDR3
NA,TRBJ2-7,NA,12,TRBV4-1,TGCGCCAGCAGCCAAGATGGGTACGAGCAGTACTTC,CASSQDGYEQYF
NA,TRBJ1-1,NA,13,TRBV19,TGTGCCAGTAGTAGAAGGGACCAAACGGGGGCTTTCTTT,CASSRRDQTGAFF
NA,TRBJ2-7,NA,15,TRBV7-8,TGTGCCAGCAGCTTAGACCGCGGCAGTCCCTACGAGCAGTACTTC,CASSLDRGSPYEQYF
NA,TRBJ1-4,TRBD1,13,TRBV28,TGTGCCAGCAGTTTCCCGGGACAGGGTCGACTGTTTTTT,CASSFPGQGRLFF
NA,TRBJ2-7,TRBD2,16,TRBV7-8,TGTGCCAGCAGCCAAGGACTAGCGGGTTACTCCTACGAGCAGTACTTC,CASSQGLAGYSYEQYF
few,TRBJ2-1,NA,12,TRBV28,TGTGCCAGCTGCTATGGGGGCGAAGAGCAGTTCTTC,CASCYGGEEQFF
NA,TRBJ2-7,TRBD1,15,TRBV4-2,TGTGCCAGCAGCCAAACCGGGACAGGGACCTACGAGCAGTACTTC,CASSQTGTGTYEQYF
few,TRBJ2-1,NA,15,TRBV5-1,TGCGCCAGCAGCTTGGAAGGGGCTACCTCAGGCGAGCAGTTCTTC,CASSLEGATSGEQFF
once,TRBJ2-7,NA,16,TRBV28,TGTGCCAGCACCCCTTTTGTAGATACCAGCTCCTACGAGCAGTACTTC,CASTPFVDTSSYEQYF
NA,TRBJ2-2,NA,12,TRBV2,TGTGCCAGCAGTCTCTACCCCGGGGAGCTGTTTTTT,CASSLYPGELFF
NA,TRBJ2-6,NA,19,TRBV28,TGTGCCAGCAGTTACCCCATTTTTCATATGGTCTCTGGGGCCAACGTCCTGACTTTC,CASSYPIFHMVSGANVLTF
NA,TRBJ1-5,TRBD1,14,TRBV28,TGTGCCAGCAGTTCCAGACAGGGCACTCAGCCCCAGCATTTT,CASSSRQGTQPQHF
NA,TRBJ2-2,NA,15,TRBV19,TGTGCCAGTAGACCGGGACACCTAAACACCGGGGAGCTGTTTTTT,CASRPGHLNTGELFF
NA,TRBJ1-3,TRBD1,16,TRBV9,TGTGCCAGCAGCGTCGTCGACAGGGCGGCTGGAAACACTATATATTTT,CASSVVDRAAGNTIYF
NA,TRBJ2-7,TRBD1,15,TRBV5-3,TGTGCCAGAAGCTATCACCGGGACAGGGTCTACGAGCAGTACTTC,CARSYHRDRVYEQYF
NA,TRBJ2-7,TRBD1,16,TRBV19,TGTGCCAGTAGTATGAGTTTGACAGGGCTCTACTACGAGCAGTACTTC,CASSMSLTGLYYEQYF
few,TRBJ2-1,NA,16,TRBV28,TGTGCCAGCAGCACCGCATACGAGGATAAATACAATGAGCAGTTCTTC,CASSTAYEDKYNEQFF
NA,TRBJ1-4,TRBD1,15,TRBV9,TGTGCCAGCAGCGTAGGGGGGACAGGGCAAGAAAAACTGTTTTTT,CASSVGGTGQEKLFF
NA,TRBJ2-2,TRBD1,17,TRBV28,TGTGCCAGCAGGAACCGGGACAGAGATACGAACACCGGGGAGCTGTTTTTT,CASRNRDRDTNTGELFF
once,TRBJ1-1,NA,15,TRBV6-1,TGTGCCAGCAGCCCGGGACCTTCCATGAACACTGAAGCTTTCTTT,CASSPGPSMNTEAFF
NA,TRBJ2-1,NA,12,TRBV2,TGTGCCAGCAGTGATCGTCGAAATGAGCAGTTCTTC,CASSDRRNEQFF
NA,TRBJ2-5,NA,17,TRBV4-2,TGTGCCAGCAGCCCCCACGCCCAGGGGGGGTACCAAGAGACCCAGTACTTC,CASSPHAQGGYQETQYF
NA,TRBJ2-2,NA,15,TRBV7-4,TGTGCCAGCAGCTTCCGGTTGGAGTTCACCGGGGAGCTGTTTTTT,CASSFRLEFTGELFF
NA,TRBJ2-7,NA,14,TRBV27,TGTGCCAGCAGTTTAGAGGTGGGATCCTACGAGCAGTACTTC,CASSLEVGSYEQYF
NA,TRBJ1-2,NA,14,TRBV7-8,TGTGCCATCGAAGGGGGGGAACCTAACTATGGCTACACCTTC,CAIEGGEPNYGYTF
NA,TRBJ2-7,NA,15,TRBV10-3,TGTGCCATCAGTGCGCCGAACTTCCCCACTGGCGAGCAGTACTTC,CAISAPNFPTGEQYF
few,TRBJ1-6,NA,15,TRBV9,TGTGCCAGCAGCGTAGGGCCCTTTCCTAATTCACCCCTCCACTTT,CASSVGPFPNSPLHF
NA,TRBJ1-3,NA,16,TRBV19,TGTGCCAGTATGAGGGAGGGATTTACCTCTGGAAACACCATATATTTT,CASMREGFTSGNTIYF
many,TRBJ1-5,NA,13,TRBV19,TGTGCCACTCTCGGCCAGGTGTATCAGCCCCAGCATTTT,CATLGQVYQPQHF
NA,TRBJ2-1,NA,15,TRBV19,TGTGCCAGTAGTATGTTCGCGGGGACCTACAATGAGCAGTTCTTC,CASSMFAGTYNEQFF
medium-sized,TRBJ1-3,NA,15,TRBV4-2,TGTGCCAGCAGCCAAGGACTTGGGGAAGGAAACACCATATATTTT,CASSQGLGEGNTIYF
NA,TRBJ2-3,NA,12,TRBV5-6,TGTGCCAGCAGCAGAATTGCAGATACGCAGTATTTT,CASSRIADTQYF
NA,TRBJ1-2,NA,13,TRBV19,TGTGCCAGTAGTCCACAACCGGGATCTGCCTACACCTTC,CASSPQPGSAYTF
NA,TRBJ1-1,TRBD1,15,TRBV9,TGTGCCAGCAGCGTAGTTCGTGCCAGGGGGGCTGAAGCTTTCTTT,CASSVVRARGAEAFF
NA,TRBJ1-1,NA,18,TRBV28,TGTGCCAGCAGTCCGCGCCCGACAGGTTCGGGTCTGAACACTGAAGCTTTCTTT,CASSPRPTGSGLNTEAFF
NA,TRBJ1-2,NA,12,TRBV28,TGTGCCAGCAGTTTAGGGGGGCCTGGCTACACCTTC,CASSLGGPGYTF
NA,TRBJ1-3,NA,13,TRBV10-1,TGCGCCAGCAGTGAAACGGGGGGAAACACCATATATTTT,CASSETGGNTIYF
NA,TRBJ1-2,NA,14,TRBV4-2,TGTGCCAGCAGCCAAGAAACAGGTTTGATCTTCCCCACCTTC,CASSQETGLIFPTF
NA,TRBJ1-1,NA,14,TRBV25-1,TGTGCCAGCAGTGAAAGGGGCTTGAACACTGAAGCTTTCTTT,CASSERGLNTEAFF
few,TRBJ2-5,TRBD2,16,TRBV11-2,TGTGCCAGCAGTGAGGGGAGGGGAGCGTACCAAGAGACCCAGTACTTC,CASSEGRGAYQETQYF
once,TRBJ2-7,TRBD2,17,TRBV7-9,TGTGCCAGCAGCTGGGGGTTAATAGCGGGGTATCCCTACGAGCAGTACTTC,CASSWGLIAGYPYEQYF
NA,TRBJ2-1,NA,17,TRBV9,TGTGCCAGCAGCGAGGGTTCGCGGACGGGAGTGTACAATGAGCAGTTCTTC,CASSEGSRTGVYNEQFF